The 15 T cell receptor beta chains given below trace back to one sample, sequenced in a study of shared clonotypes between healthy human individuals. TCRdb keeps only in-frame clones here, not all; method: immunoSEQ multiplex PCR. The sample lists about 490,000 clones; roughly 80% were seen once. Sequencing was done on a sample of PBMCs. These receptors all stem from a woman aged 40 to 55 in good health. Some clones in this sample may be carry-over from other donors' samples.

The genes are TRBV5-1 and TRBJ2-5; tentative D call: TRBD1 (6 bases). Germline CDR1 is SGHRS and CDR2 is YFSETQ. V lost 0 bases and J 1 base, leaving 10 bases between the germline ends. The length of the CDR3 is 15 residues. The CDR3, as DNA: TGCGCCAGCAGCTTGGTGCCGACAGGCCAAGAGACCCAGTACTTC. Protein: CASSLVPTGQETQYF.

This chain joins TRBV25-1 and TRBJ2-7; tentative D call: TRBD1 (5 bases). The V gene's germline CDR1 is MGHDK and CDR2 SYGVNS. V was trimmed by 0 bases and J by 2 bases, leaving 8 bases between them. The CDR3 contains 14 residues. The CDR3: CASSEYQGAYEQYF. CDR3 in DNA: TGTGCCAGCAGTGAATACCAGGGCGCCTACGAGCAGTACTTC.

The chain employs TRBV7-6 and TRBJ1-2; no clear D gene. This CDR3 is built from 13 residues. V was shortened by 8 bases and J by 5 bases, with 15 bases between the two germline ends. Per the germline V gene, CDR1 is SGHVS and CDR2 is FNYEAQ. CDR3 DNA sequence: TGTGCCAGCGGGAAAGAGGGTTGGTATGGCTACACCTTC. This sequence encodes CASGKEGWYGYTF.

This clone appeared a single time. This chain links TRBV7-9 with TRBJ2-5, with D tentatively TRBD1 (6 bases). V was trimmed by 6 bases and J by 2 bases, leaving 13 bases between them. Per the germline V gene, CDR1 is SEHNR and CDR2 is FQNEAQ (reference sequence). The CDR3 is 14 residues long. The CDR3 is CASSKQGPQETQYF. The DNA for the CDR3 is TGTGCCAGCAGTAAGCAGGGGCCGCAAGAGACCCAGTACTTC.

This chain joins TRBV28 and TRBJ1-1; a weak D match, TRBD1 (5 bases). The germline gives CDR1 MDHEN, CDR2 SYDVKM. There are 12 residues in the CDR3. Trimming took 10 bases from V and 0 from J, leaving 9 bases between them. DNA for the CDR3: TGTGCCATCGGACATATGAACACTGAAGCTTTCTTT. This gives the protein CAIGHMNTEAFF.

V and J are TRBV6-4 and TRBJ2-3, with D tentatively TRBD2 (6 bases). The ends were cut back, 0 bases at V and 0 bases at J, with 10 bases in the middle. CDR1 MRHNA and CDR2 SNTAGT come from the germline V gene. This CDR3 contains 16 residues. The CDR3 sequence is CASSDSAGSSTDTQYF. The CDR3 DNA reads TGTGCCAGCAGTGACTCAGCGGGTTCTAGCACAGATACGCAGTATTTT.

The rearrangement joins TRBV10-3 to TRBJ1-4; 9 bases are shared with TRBD1. CDR3 length equals 15 residues. With 4 bases clipped from V and 5 bases from J, the junction kept 5 bases outside the gene matches. CDR1 and CDR2 from the germline V gene are ENHRY and SYGVKD. The CDR3, as DNA: TGTGCCATCAGTGGGGGACAGGGTGCAAATGAAAAACTGTTTTTT. Translating gives CAISGGQGANEKLFF.

The chain carries TRBV28 and TRBJ1-1; a weak D match, TRBD1 (5 bases). Trimming cost V 8 bases and J 4 bases, with 8 bases left between them. From germline, CDR1 is MDHEN and CDR2 SYDVKM. CDR3 length equals 11 residues. In DNA form, the CDR3 reads TGTGCCAGCGGGACGTTCACTGAAGCTTTCTTT. Protein product: CASGTFTEAFF.

Details on this clone: This probably arose from a read error, given a far larger clone one base away. The chain carries TRBV7-8 and TRBJ2-2; TRBD1 might be the D (5 bases). V lost 5 bases to trimming and J lost 1 base, with 8 bases between them. Germline V gives CDR1 SGHVS, CDR2 FQNEAQ. This CDR3 region has 14 residues. This CDR3 is CASSATENTGELFF. The CDR3 region has the DNA TGTGCCAGCAGCGCGACAGAGAACACCGGGGAGCTGTTTTTT.

Note on this clone: The sample has other DNA sequences that encode this CDR3 too. The chain combines TRBV30 with TRBJ1-3; perhaps TRBD1 as D (6 bases). The CDR3 runs to 15 residues. CDR1 GTSNPN and CDR2 SVGIG come from the germline V gene (reference sequence). The V end lost 3 bases, the J end lost 0 bases, and 12 bases lay between the germline ends. The CDR3 nucleotides are TGTGCCTGGAGCGAAGGACAGCTCTCTGGAAACACCATATATTTT. Protein: CAWSEGQLSGNTIYF. Using reference TRBV30 and TRBJ1-3 for the parts outside the CDR3, the full variable domain is SQTIHQWPATLVQPVGSPLSLECTVEGTSNPNLYWYRQAAGRGLQLLFYSVGIGQISSEVPQNLSASRPQDRQFILSSKKLLLSDSGFYLCAWSEGQLSGNTIYFGEGSWLTVV.

Regarding this clone: A read error is the likely source, as a far larger clone sits one nucleotide away. This chain uses TRBV4-2 with TRBJ2-7; maybe TRBD1 (6 bases). CDR1 and CDR2 from the germline V gene are LGHNA and YNFKEQ. The CDR3 has 13 residues. V was pared by 3 bases and J by 6 bases, with 12 bases between. The CDR3 sequence: CASSQDSVGEQYF. CDR3 DNA: TGTGCCAGCAGCCAGGACAGTGTGGGCGAGCAGTACTTC.

In the case of this clone: A far larger clone differs by one base, so this is likely a read error. The sample contains more than one DNA sequence encoding this CDR3. This chain links TRBV29-1 with TRBJ2-5, with TRBD2 matching 10 bases. CDR3 length equals 15 residues. After removal of 6 bases from V and 5 bases from J, the junction contained 12 bases not matched to a gene. Germline V CDR1 and CDR2: SQVTM, ANQGSEA. The CDR3 sequence is CSVGASGSILETQYF. As DNA, the CDR3 is TGCAGCGTGGGGGCTAGCGGGAGCATTTTGGAGACCCAGTACTTC.

Regarding this clone: Other DNA variants within this sample encode the same CDR3. The chain has TRBV28 and TRBJ2-6; D is ambiguous. Germline assignment: CDR1 MDHEN and CDR2 SYDVKM. Deletions cut 4 bases from V and 0 bases from J, with 4 bases between. The CDR3 is 14 amino acids. The CDR3 loop reads CASSYNSGANVLTF. The CDR3 DNA is TGTGCCAGCAGTTATAACTCTGGGGCCAACGTCCTGACTTTC.

In regard to this clone: This sample also contains other DNA sequences that code for the same CDR3. This chain links TRBV5-1 with TRBJ1-5; D uncertain. In germline, CDR1 is SGHRS, CDR2 YFSETQ. V was cut by 0 bases and J by 7 bases, with 8 bases left in between. The CDR3 loop spans 13 amino acids. The CDR3 nucleotides read TGCGCCAGCAGCTTGGATGGAGTCCAGCCCCAGCATTTT. It translates to CASSLDGVQPQHF.

The gene calls are TRBV2 and TRBJ1-1; D call uncertain. V was cut by 6 bases and J by 3 bases, with 11 bases left in between. The V gene's germline CDR1 is SNHLY and CDR2 FYNNEI. The length of the CDR3 is 13 residues. The CDR3 loop is CASSFNTDTEAFF. CDR3 nucleotides: TGTGCCAGCAGCTTCAATACGGACACTGAAGCTTTCTTT.